The 12 T cell receptor beta chains below were found in one sample sequenced in a study of cytomegalovirus exposure and HLA in healthy donors. This PCR relied on a set of 60 Vbeta primers and 13 Jbeta primers. Profiling relied on immunoSEQ multiplex PCR, and the TCRdb table lists in-frame clones only, not all of them. The sample lists 75,000 to 90,000 clones; roughly 80% were seen once. Sequencing was performed on PBMCs. Receptors originate from a human donor in good health.

This chain joins TRBV6-5 and TRBJ1-2; 8 bases are a match to TRBD1. The CDR3 runs 14 residues. J lost 8 bases, V lost 2 bases, and 7 bases had no gene match. Germline lookup yields CDR1 MNHEY and CDR2 SVGAGI. CDR3 amino acids: CASSYRDRGRGYTF. The CDR3 region has the DNA TGTGCCAGCAGTTACCGAGACAGGGGTCGGGGCTACACCTTC.

The chain combines TRBV19 with TRBJ1-1; TRBD1 aligns across 8 bases. This CDR3 is 14 amino acids long. Trimming cost V 6 bases and J 1 base; bases outside gene matches: 4. Germline loops: CDR1 LNHDA, CDR2 SQIVND (reference sequence). CDR3 in amino acids: CASRLTGANTEAFF. In DNA form, the CDR3 reads TGTGCCAGTAGACTGACAGGGGCGAACACTGAAGCTTTCTTT.

This rearrangement joins TRBV9 to TRBJ2-3, with no clear D. Germline CDR1 is SGDLS and CDR2 is YYNGEE. CDR3 size: 12 residues. V lost 4 bases and J lost 0, with 3 bases in between. CDR3 amino acids: CASSPSTDTQYF. The CDR3 nucleotides read TGTGCCAGCAGCCCTAGCACAGATACGCAGTATTTT. Together with reference TRBV9 and TRBJ2-3, the CDR3 gives the full variable domain: DSGVTQTPKHLITATGQRVTLRCSPRSGDLSVYWYQQSLDQGLQFLIQYYNGEERAKGNILERFSAQQFPDLHSELNLSSLELGDSALYFCASSPSTDTQYFGPGTRLTVL.

This clone was counted only a few times. The chain has TRBV4-1 and TRBJ2-7; TRBD1 matches at 9 bases. The CDR3 sequence is 16 residues long. V trimming: 1 base; J trimming: 3 bases; junction bases outside the gene matches: 7. Per the germline V gene, CDR1 is MGHRA and CDR2 is YSYEKL. The CDR3 coding sequence is TGCGCCAGCAGCCAAGTAACGGACAGGGGTTACTACGAGCAGTACTTC. This translates into CASSQVTDRGYYEQYF.

The chain has TRBV7-6 and TRBJ1-5; no definite D call. V was trimmed by 4 bases and J by 1 base, leaving 5 bases between them. The CDR3 length is 13 residues. Per the germline V gene, CDR1 is SGHVS and CDR2 is FNYEAQ. CDR3 in amino acids: CASSSGSNQPQHF. Written as DNA, the CDR3 is TGTGCCAGCAGCTCGGGGAGCAATCAGCCCCAGCATTTT.

By sample share, this clone is medium-sized. The J gene is TRBJ2-1, the V gene TRBV6-4; the match to TRBD2 covers 8 bases. Germline loops: CDR1 MRHNA, CDR2 SNTAGT. The CDR3 loop spans 16 amino acids. After removal of 0 bases from V and 10 bases from J, the junction contained 11 bases not matched to a gene. The chain's CDR3 is CASSDSLSGGPGEQFF. DNA of the CDR3: TGTGCCAGCAGTGACTCGTTGTCGGGGGGGCCTGGAGAGCAGTTCTTC.

The V gene is TRBV4-2, the J gene TRBJ1-2; D may be TRBD1 (5 bases). Germline CDR1 is LGHNA and CDR2 is YNFKEQ. The CDR3 is 18 amino acids. Trimming removed 0 bases at V and 5 bases at J, with 22 bases between. The CDR3 DNA reads as TGTGCCAGCAGCCAAGAGTGGCGGCTTACCCTGGGGCTATATGGCTACACCTTC. This gives the protein CASSQEWRLTLGLYGYTF.

The chain couples TRBV7-2 to TRBJ2-5, with a weak D call TRBD1 (7 bases). The CDR3 extends over 17 amino acids. V dropped 5 bases and J dropped 1 base, with 20 bases sitting between them. From germline, CDR1 is SGHTA and CDR2 FQGNSA. CDR3 nucleotides: TGTGCCAGCAGCCAAAAGGGGGCACTAGCACCCCAAGAGACCCAGTACTTC. Its protein product is CASSQKGALAPQETQYF.

This chain links TRBV5-4 with TRBJ2-5; 8 bases agree with TRBD1. The CDR3 runs 16 residues. Trimming took 4 bases from V and 0 from J; bases not matched to a gene: 8. CDR1 SGHNT and CDR2 YYREEE come from the germline V gene (reference sequence). In DNA form, the CDR3 reads TGTGCCAGCAGCCGCGGACAGGGATCCAACCAAGAGACCCAGTACTTC. Its protein product is CASSRGQGSNQETQYF.

The rearrangement links TRBV2 to TRBJ1-4, with TRBD1 as a possible D gene (6 bases). The CDR3 runs to 12 residues. Trimming pared 10 bases from V and 7 bases from J, leaving 13 bases between. Germline values: CDR1 SNHLY, CDR2 FYNNEI. As DNA, the CDR3 is TGTGCCACGGACAGAGGAGGTGAAAAACTGTTTTTT. Its protein product is CATDRGGEKLFF.

The chain joins TRBV19 to TRBJ1-2, with 7 bases fitting TRBD1. CDR3 size: 16 residues. V gave up 8 bases and J gave up 9 bases; unmatched junction bases: 21. Germline V CDR1 and CDR2: LNHDA, SQIVND (reference sequence). This CDR3 reads CASEGFPRDRGSRYTF. The CDR3 DNA is TGTGCCAGTGAAGGCTTTCCCCGGGACAGAGGGTCGCGCTACACCTTC.

The chain has TRBV7-2 and TRBJ2-1, with 8 bases aligning to TRBD2. The J segment lost 6 bases and the V segment lost 5 bases, leaving 9 bases of the junction unmatched. The CDR3 runs 15 residues. The germline gives CDR1 SGHTA, CDR2 FQGNSA. CDR3 residues: CASSPRGVPGNEQFF. The CDR3 bases are TGTGCCAGCAGCCCGCGGGGGGTGCCTGGCAATGAGCAGTTCTTC.